Listed below are T cell receptor beta chains from one sample, sequenced in a study of shared clonotypes between healthy human individuals. Measured with immunoSEQ multiplex PCR; TCRdb has only the in-frame clones, and not every one. The sample carries hundreds of thousands of clones, 80% to 95% recorded once. The source material was naive CD8+ T cells sorted from blood. The source of these receptors is a man under 40 in good health. The CDR3 runs from the conserved cysteine through the conserved F or W. Each record gives: V gene, D gene, J gene, clone size, CDR3 length, CDR3 DNA, CDR3 protein. The D gene is left open where the match is weak. Not every row has a clone size; where given, it reads once, few, many or a size class.

>TRBV6-5|TRBD2|TRBJ2-5|.|14
TGTGCCAGCAGCCCGACTAGCGGGGAAGAGACCCAGTACTTC
CASSPTSGEETQYF
>TRBV4-2|TRBD2|TRBJ2-7|.|16
TGTGCCAGCAGCCAAGAAACGGGGGGTGTGGTCTACGAGCAGTACTTC
CASSQETGGVVYEQYF
>TRBV28|.|TRBJ2-7|.|15
TGTGCCAGCAGTTTAAGGGATATGAGCTCCTACGAGCAGTACTTC
CASSLRDMSSYEQYF
>TRBV7-6|.|TRBJ2-1|.|15
TGTGCCAGCAGCTACTCAGGGGGGGTCTACAATGAGCAGTTCTTC
CASSYSGGVYNEQFF
>TRBV5-1|TRBD1|TRBJ2-6|.|17
TGCGCCAGCAGCACGGACAGGGGGCGTTCTGGGGCCAACGTCCTGACTTTC
CASSTDRGRSGANVLTF
>TRBV7-8|.|TRBJ2-7|.|15
TGTGCCAGCAGCTTAGAGCTGGGTACCCCCTACGAGCAGTACTTC
CASSLELGTPYEQYF
>TRBV7-9|.|TRBJ2-1|.|16
TGTGCCAGCACCCTAGGGCCAGGGGAGTCGTATGGTGAGCAGTTCTTC
CASTLGPGESYGEQFF
>TRBV7-9|TRBD1|TRBJ1-1|once|15
TGTGCCAGCAGCCTTGTAGGGACAGGGGGCACTGAAGCTTTCTTT
CASSLVGTGGTEAFF
>TRBV28|TRBD2|TRBJ2-3|.|18
TGTGCCAGCAGTTCAGCCCAAGCGGGAGGGCCTGATAGTGATACGCAGTATTTT
CASSSAQAGGPDSDTQYF
>TRBV7-9|.|TRBJ2-3|.|15
TGTGCCAGCAGCTCCCGGGGCCCCGGCACAGATACGCAGTATTTT
CASSSRGPGTDTQYF
>TRBV30|TRBD2|TRBJ2-5|.|16
TGTGCCTGGAGTGAGGGAGGGTCGGCGTTCCTGGAGACCCAGTACTTC
CAWSEGGSAFLETQYF
>TRBV27|TRBD2|TRBJ2-1|.|14
TGTGCCAGCAGTTTGGGGACTAGCGGGAGCCTGCAGTTCTTC
CASSLGTSGSLQFF
>TRBV21-1|.|TRBJ2-1|.|13
TGTGCCAGGAGCGGGAGGATATACAATGAGCAGTTCTTC
CARSGRIYNEQFF
>TRBV5-5|TRBD2|TRBJ2-1|.|17
TGTGCCAGCAGCTCACGACTAGCGGGAGGGTCCTACAATGAGCAGTTCTTC
CASSSRLAGGSYNEQFF
>TRBV13|.|TRBJ2-7|.|14
TGTGCCAGCAGCTTAGGGGGTAGGTCGGTCGAGCAGTACTTC
CASSLGGRSVEQYF
>TRBV27|TRBD2|TRBJ2-7|.|14
TGTGCCAGCAGTTTATACCGGGAGGGCGACGAGCAGTACTTC
CASSLYREGDEQYF
>TRBV7-9|.|TRBJ2-7|.|14
TGTGCCAGCAGCCCAGCCCAGGAGCCCTACGAGCAGTACTTC
CASSPAQEPYEQYF
>TRBV7-9|.|TRBJ2-1|.|15
TGTGCCAGCAGCCCCACCCCGACGGGATACAATGAGCAGTTCTTC
CASSPTPTGYNEQFF
>TRBV4-3|TRBD2|TRBJ2-7|.|16
TGCGCCAGCAGCCAAGATCCCGCGGGAGGGGACTACGAGCAGTACTTC
CASSQDPAGGDYEQYF
>TRBV27|.|TRBJ2-7|.|15
TGTGCCAGCAGTTTGGGGCAAGGCCGTACCTACGAGCAGTACTTC
CASSLGQGRTYEQYF
>TRBV2|TRBD2|TRBJ2-7|.|15
TGTGCCAGCAACAGCCAGCGGGGCCCGTCCTACGAGCAGTACTTC
CASNSQRGPSYEQYF
>TRBV11-2|.|TRBJ1-1|.|17
TGTGCCAGCAGCGAATGGGGGGCGCTGGGGGTCGGCACTGAAGCTTTCTTT
CASSEWGALGVGTEAFF
>TRBV2|TRBD2|TRBJ2-7|.|17
TGTGCCAGCAGAGCGACTAGCGGGAGCCGATCGGCCTACGAGCAGTACTTC
CASRATSGSRSAYEQYF
>TRBV7-9|TRBD2|TRBJ2-2|.|16
TGTGCCAGCAGCTTTTGGCGGGAGGCGGTCACCGGGGAGCTGTTTTTT
CASSFWREAVTGELFF
>TRBV4-3|.|TRBJ2-1|.|13
TGCGCCAGCAGCCAAGATCCACTTAGCCAGCAGTTCTTC
CASSQDPLSQQFF
>TRBV5-1|.|TRBJ2-1|.|13
TGCGCCAGCAGCTCCGGGGCCGGCAATGAGCAGTTCTTC
CASSSGAGNEQFF
>TRBV5-1|TRBD1|TRBJ2-5|.|16
TGCGCCAGCAGCACAGGGGGCGGAGGCGTCCAAGAGACCCAGTACTTC
CASSTGGGGVQETQYF
>TRBV10-2|TRBD1|TRBJ2-5|.|14
TGCGCCAGCCGGGACAGGGGGTCTCCGGAGACCCAGTACTTC
CASRDRGSPETQYF
>TRBV2|TRBD1|TRBJ1-2|.|12
TGTGCCAGCAGCCGGGACAGGGATGGCTACACCTTC
CASSRDRDGYTF
>TRBV19|.|TRBJ1-1|.|12
TGTGCCAGTACGGCTCAGGCCACTGAAGCTTTCTTT
CASTAQATEAFF
>TRBV4-1|.|TRBJ2-1|.|14
TGCGCCAGCAGCCAAGAAGGTATGGAGAATAAGCAGTTCTTC
CASSQEGMENKQFF
>TRBV6-1|TRBD2|TRBJ2-1|once|22
TGTGCCAGCAGTGAATTGCCGCTCGGAGGGCTAGCGGGAGTTCGTTCCTACAATGAGCAGTTCTTC
CASSELPLGGLAGVRSYNEQFF
>TRBV5-1|.|TRBJ2-1|.|11
TGCGCCAGCAGCTCGAGGAGTGAGCAGTTCTTC
CASSSRSEQFF
>TRBV28|.|TRBJ1-1|.|13
TGTGCCAGCAGTTTATTAGCGAACACTGAAGCTTTCTTT
CASSLLANTEAFF
>TRBV7-8|TRBD2|TRBJ2-1|.|18
TGTGCCAGCAGCATAGGACTAGCGGGAGGGCCCGACTACAATGAGCAGTTCTTC
CASSIGLAGGPDYNEQFF
>TRBV7-2|TRBD2|TRBJ2-3|.|17
TGTGCCAGTCAGACTAGCGGGAGGGCCTGGGCGACAGATACGCAGTATTTT
CASQTSGRAWATDTQYF
>TRBV5-1|.|TRBJ1-1|.|15
TGCGCCAGCAGCTTGGTCGGGTACATGAACACTGAAGCTTTCTTT
CASSLVGYMNTEAFF
>TRBV7-2|.|TRBJ2-2|.|13
TGTGCCAGCAGCCTCACGTTGGGCGGGGAGCTGTTTTTT
CASSLTLGGELFF
>TRBV10-3|TRBD2|TRBJ2-1|.|14
TGTGCCATTTCGGTGTGGACTAGCCACAATGAGCAGTTCTTC
CAISVWTSHNEQFF
>TRBV27|TRBD2|TRBJ2-3|.|16
TGTGCCAGCAGTTTGTCCGGGACTAGCGAGTCAGATACGCAGTATTTT
CASSLSGTSESDTQYF
>TRBV7-9|TRBD2|TRBJ2-3|.|15
TGTGCCAGCAGCCCCTGGACTAGCGACACAGATACGCAGTATTTT
CASSPWTSDTDTQYF
>TRBV7-9|.|TRBJ2-1|.|15
TGTGCCAGCAGCTTATTGGGGAGCAGGTACAATGAGCAGTTCTTC
CASSLLGSRYNEQFF
>TRBV5-6|TRBD1|TRBJ1-1|.|15
TGTGCCAGCAGCGGCTGGACAGGGGGGAACACTGAAGCTTTCTTT
CASSGWTGGNTEAFF
>TRBV27|.|TRBJ1-5|.|13
TGTGCCAGCAGCCCCCTGTACACCCAGCCCCAGCATTTT
CASSPLYTQPQHF
>TRBV7-9|.|TRBJ2-1|.|14
TGTGCCAGCAGCTTAGGCGGGCTTAACAATGAGCAGTTCTTC
CASSLGGLNNEQFF
>TRBV19|.|TRBJ2-7|.|13
TGTGCCAGTAGTATGGGACTTTACAACGAGCAGTACTTC
CASSMGLYNEQYF